A single sample is the source of the 32 T cell receptor beta chains below, sequenced in a study of identical twins (dated by TCRdb to 2016 to 2017). To prepare the library, 5' RACE was applied. Sequenced on an Illumina HiSeq 2000. Using fastp trimming at Q25 and MiXCR clonotype assembly, TCRdb reanalyzed the public sequencing data and kept in-frame beta chains. Rows are combined by CDR3 protein, so each entry shows the most common genes and DNA. The sample table lists roughly 470,000 distinct CDR3 sequences, around an eighth of them with a count of one. The ten largest account for approximately 0.98% of the sample. These data were also reused for a study on yellow fever vaccine responses in identical twins.

The material sequenced was CD4+ T cells sorted from blood. Source of these receptors: a woman between 18 and 29 years old in good health.

V gene TRBV18 combines with J gene TRBJ2-1; no reliable D call. From germline, CDR1 is KGHSH and CDR2 LQKENI. V was shortened by 0 bases and J by 9 bases, with 9 bases between the two germline ends. This CDR3 has 13 residues. The CDR3 sequence is CASSPPTWGEQFF. The DNA of the CDR3 is TGTGCCAGCTCACCACCAACGTGGGGTGAGCAGTTCTTC.

V gene TRBV5-1 combines with J gene TRBJ2-3; TRBD1 matches 8 bases. This CDR3 is 16 amino acids long. Germline CDR1 reads SGHRS; CDR2 reads YFSETQ. The J segment lost 3 bases and the V segment lost 0 bases, leaving 6 bases of the junction unmatched. The CDR3 reads CASSLGGRGPTDTQYF. The CDR3 nucleotides read TGCGCCAGCAGCTTGGGGGGCAGGGGGCCTACAGATACGCAGTATTTT.

This sequence joins TRBV3-1 and TRBJ2-5; D may correspond to TRBD1 or TRBD2 (5 bases each). The CDR3 has 14 amino acids. The V end was cut by 4 bases, the J end by 5 bases, with 14 bases between. Germline V CDR1 and CDR2: LGHDT, YNNKEL (reference sequence). The CDR3 DNA reads TGTGCCAGCAGCCGCCGTTCGGGGCATGAGACCCAGTACTTC. It codes for CASSRRSGHETQYF.

V is TRBV7-8 and J is TRBJ2-5; 11 bases are shared with TRBD2. The junction had 23 bases not matched to a gene; V was cut back by 7 bases and J by 4 bases. CDR1 is SGHVS and CDR2 is FQNEAQ in the germline V gene. CDR3 length: 20 amino acids. In nucleotides, the CDR3 is TGTGCCAGCACCATTCGCGCTAGCGGGGGGTCACTGCACCTCCGAGAGACCCAGTACTTC. Translation gives CASTIRASGGSLHLRETQYF. Variable domain in full (rest from reference TRBV7-8 and TRBJ2-5): GAGVSQSPRYKVAKRGQDVALRCDPISGHVSLFWYQQALGQGPEFLTYFQNEAQLDKSGLPSDRFFAERPEGSVSTLKIQRTQQEDSAVYLCASTIRASGGSLHLRETQYFGPGTRLLVL.

This clonotype has at least ten counts. The chain links TRBV7-8 to TRBJ2-7; TRBD1 aligns across 9 bases. The CDR3 extends over 14 amino acids. CDR1 is SGHVS, CDR2 FQNEAQ, per germline. V was clipped by 5 bases and J by 3 bases; unmatched bases: 5. The CDR3 DNA follows: TGTGCCAGCAGCCCGGGGACAGGGTTCTACGAGCAGTACTTC. This sequence encodes CASSPGTGFYEQYF. Together with reference TRBV7-8 and TRBJ2-7, the CDR3 gives the full variable domain: GAGVSQSPRYKVAKRGQDVALRCDPISGHVSLFWYQQALGQGPEFLTYFQNEAQLDKSGLPSDRFFAERPEGSVSTLKIQRTQQEDSAVYLCASSPGTGFYEQYFGPGTRLTVT.

This clonotype was detected ten times or more. The chain has TRBV10-3 and TRBJ1-1; 7 nucleotides agree with TRBD1. The CDR3 consists of 14 residues. V gave up 7 bases and J gave up 2 bases; unmatched junction bases: 7. The V gene's germline CDR1 is ENHRY and CDR2 SYGVKD. Here the CDR3 DNA reads TGTGCCATCAAGGGGGGACAGTTAAACACTGAAGCTTTCTTT. Amino acid sequence: CAIKGGQLNTEAFF.

The chain combines TRBV10-3 with TRBJ2-5, with 16 bases lining up with TRBD2. The germline V gene encodes CDR1 ENHRY and CDR2 SYGVKD. The CDR3 covers 15 residues. Trimming at V came to 7 bases and at J to 2 bases, leaving 1 base not matched to a gene. The CDR3 DNA reads as TGTGCCATCAAGGGACTAGCGGGGGGGCAAGAGACCCAGTACTTC. Amino acid sequence: CAIKGLAGGQETQYF.

The sample holds a few counts of this clonotype. The rearrangement links TRBV29-1 to TRBJ1-4; D possibly corresponds to TRBD1 (6 bases). Germline V CDR1 and CDR2: SQVTM, ANQGSEA. Between the trimmed V and J ends, which lost 0 bases and 7 bases, there was a span of 12 bases. The CDR3 loop spans 14 amino acids. In nucleotides, the CDR3 is TGCAGCGTTGAAGATGACGGGACACCTGAAAAACTGTTTTTT. It codes for CSVEDDGTPEKLFF. The full variable domain, completed using reference TRBV29-1 and TRBJ1-4, is SAVISQKPSRDICQRGTSLTIQCQVDSQVTMMFWYRQQPGQSLTLIATANQGSEATYESGFVIDKFPISRPNLTFSTLTVSNMSPEDSSIYLCSVEDDGTPEKLFFGSGTQLSVL.

The rearrangement links TRBV10-1 to TRBJ2-1; 14 nucleotides agree with TRBD2. V lost 7 bases to trimming and J lost 9 bases; unmatched junction nucleotides: 8. The CDR3 has 15 amino acids. CDR1 is WNHNN, CDR2 SYGVQD, per germline (reference sequence). CDR3 amino acids: CASKEGLAGESEQFF. The CDR3, as DNA: TGCGCCAGCAAGGAGGGACTAGCGGGAGAGAGTGAGCAGTTCTTC.

This clonotype was seen only a few times. This chain joins TRBV5-1 and TRBJ2-7; maybe TRBD2 (7 bases). Germline loops: CDR1 SGHRS, CDR2 YFSETQ. The V and J ends lost 5 bases and 9 bases respectively, with 24 bases between them. CDR3 size: 15 residues. CDR3 nucleotides: TGCGCCAGCAGTCGAGGGGGGACCGACCCTAGCGGGCAGTACTTC. The encoded protein is CASSRGGTDPSGQYF.

The chain recombines TRBV7-8 with TRBJ2-5; D is perhaps TRBD1 (5 bases). Germline values: CDR1 SGHVS, CDR2 FQNEAQ. The CDR3 sequence is 15 residues long. Trimming removed 5 bases at V and 0 bases at J, with 13 bases between. The CDR3 spells CASSMTGQDQETQYF. The CDR3 DNA sequence: TGTGCCAGCAGCATGACTGGACAAGACCAAGAGACCCAGTACTTC.

This clonotype was recorded many times. The rearrangement uses TRBV29-1 and TRBJ1-1, with TRBD1 matching over 9 bases. Unmatched junction bases numbered 8, after V lost 4 bases and J lost 2 bases. CDR3 length: 15 amino acids. Germline V gene data show CDR1 as SQVTM and CDR2 as ANQGSEA. DNA of the CDR3: TGCAGCGTTGCCCCAACAGGGGGCTTTAACACTGAAGCTTTCTTT. Translating gives CSVAPTGGFNTEAFF.

This clonotype showed up many times. The rearrangement uses TRBV20-1 and TRBJ2-7, with 9 bases identical to TRBD2. The CDR3 covers 13 residues. CDR1 is DFQATT, CDR2 SNEGSKA, per germline (reference sequence). V lost 4 bases and J lost 3; bases outside the gene matches: 4. CDR3 in amino acids: CSANSGSSYEQYF. CDR3 DNA: TGCAGTGCTAATAGCGGGAGCAGCTACGAGCAGTACTTC.

J is TRBJ2-1 and V is TRBV11-2; D is ambiguous. This CDR3 region has 13 residues. Between the trimmed V and J ends, which lost 5 bases and 4 bases, there was a span of 9 bases. Germline V CDR1 and CDR2: SGHAT, FQNNGV. CDR3 DNA sequence: TGTGCCAGCAGCGCCAGCGCTTACAATGAGCAGTTCTTC. Protein product: CASSASAYNEQFF.

This clonotype occurred a few times. The chain joins TRBV20-1 to TRBJ2-4, with 7 positions matching TRBD1. The CDR3 spans 18 residues. V was clipped by 0 bases and J by 0 bases; unmatched bases: 11. Germline loops: CDR1 DFQATT, CDR2 SNEGSKA (reference sequence). The CDR3 bases are TGCAGTGCTAGAGATCTATATCTGGCAGGGGGAGCCAAAAACATTCAGTACTTC. Its translation: CSARDLYLAGGAKNIQYF.

As regards this clonotype: At one end, the junction sequence differs from germline, possibly due to a read error. The rearrangement links TRBV7-3 to TRBJ2-2; D tentatively reads TRBD1 or TRBD2 (5 bases each). Germline V gene data show CDR1 as SGHTA and CDR2 as FQGTGA. The CDR3 has 15 amino acids. The CDR3, as DNA: TGTGCCACCAGCACAATGGGGGAGTATGAAGGGGAGCTGTTTTTT. This encodes CATSTMGEYEGELFF.

This clonotype was counted between two and nine times. The V and J genes are TRBV5-1 and TRBJ2-7; maybe TRBD2 (5 bases). The CDR3 covers 13 residues. Trimming shortened V by 2 bases and J by 6 bases, and 12 bases separated the two germline ends. In germline, CDR1 is SGHRS, CDR2 YFSETQ. This CDR3 is CASSFQGSPEQYF. In DNA form, the CDR3 reads TGCGCCAGCAGCTTCCAAGGGAGTCCCGAGCAGTACTTC.

This clonotype showed up just a few times. The chain couples TRBV14 to TRBJ2-6; maybe TRBD2 (5 bases). The CDR3 totals 18 residues. Germline V gene sequence: CDR1 SGHDN, CDR2 FVKESK. Trimming removed 4 bases from V and 0 bases from J, with 16 bases in between. The CDR3 is CASSPRVATISGANVLTF. The CDR3 region has the DNA TGTGCCAGCAGCCCTCGTGTAGCGACAATCTCTGGGGCCAACGTCCTGACTTTC.

This clonotype was detected only a few times. V is TRBV4-1 and J is TRBJ1-6, with D tentatively TRBD1 (5 bases). V lost 1 base, J lost 9 bases, and 13 bases lay in between. The CDR3 extends over 15 amino acids. Germline CDR1 MGHRA, CDR2 YSYEKL. The CDR3, as DNA: TGCGCCAGCAGCCAAGTCGGGGCCCGGGTTTCACCCCTCCACTTT. It encodes CASSQVGARVSPLHF.

This clonotype has at least ten counts. DNA for the CDR3: TGTGCCAGCAGCTTTTCGGACAGGGTATTCACCGGGGAGCTGTTTTTT. Amino acids: CASSFSDRVFTGELFF. The rearrangement links TRBV5-6 to TRBJ2-2, with TRBD1 matching 8 bases. In germline, CDR1 is SGHDT, CDR2 YYEEEE. The V gene end was trimmed by 2 bases and the J gene end by 4 bases; junction bases not matched to a gene: 7. The CDR3 spans 16 residues.

The chain is built from TRBV7-6 and TRBJ2-1; 8 positions match TRBD2. The CDR3 extends over 16 amino acids. Germline V CDR1 and CDR2: SGHVS, FNYEAQ. V shed 2 bases and J 5 bases; nucleotides not matched to a gene: 8. CDR3 region: CASSLLVGGGHNEQFF. CDR3 nucleotide sequence: TGTGCCAGCAGCTTATTAGTCGGGGGGGGCCACAATGAGCAGTTCTTC.

This clonotype is a singleton in its sample. The rearrangement joins TRBV2 to TRBJ2-7; 11 nucleotides agree with TRBD2. V was pared by 6 bases and J by 4 bases, with 8 bases of the junction left unmatched. There are 15 residues in the CDR3. Germline V gene data show CDR1 as SNHLY and CDR2 as FYNNEI. This chain's CDR3 is CASSFLAGGGYEQYF. The CDR3 nucleotides read TGTGCCAGCAGCTTTCTAGCGGGAGGAGGTTACGAGCAGTACTTC.

This clonotype occurred many times. The chain joins TRBV28 to TRBJ2-1, with D unclear. The germline V and J ends were trimmed by 7 bases and 0 bases, with 16 bases remaining between them. This CDR3 comprises 16 residues. CDR1 and CDR2 from the germline V gene are MDHEN and SYDVKM. DNA for the CDR3: TGTGCCAGCAACACCCCCGAGACCAGCTCCTACAATGAGCAGTTCTTC. This sequence encodes CASNTPETSSYNEQFF.

CDR3 bases: TGTGCCAGCAGACTAAGCGGTGGAGGTAACACCGGGGAGCTGTTTTTT. Protein: CASRLSGGGNTGELFF. This chain joins TRBV28 and TRBJ2-2; tentatively, D is TRBD2 (5 bases). Germline assignment: CDR1 MDHEN and CDR2 SYDVKM. CDR3 size: 16 residues. V shed 6 bases and J shed 2 bases, with 16 bases lying between them.

A few counts support this clonotype. J is TRBJ2-2 and V is TRBV12-3 or TRBV12-4; 9 bases fit TRBD2. Unmatched junction bases numbered 14, after V lost 11 bases and J lost 4 bases. This CDR3 region has 16 residues. The CDR3 is CAASGLAGLGTGELFF. Here the CDR3 DNA reads TGTGCCGCATCAGGGCTAGCGGGACTGGGCACCGGGGAGCTGTTTTTT.

This clonotype was seen a few times. This rearrangement joins TRBV19 to TRBJ1-6, with a tentative D call TRBD1 (6 bases). Deletions cut 8 bases from V and 12 bases from J, with 20 bases between. This CDR3 has 14 residues. Germline lookup yields CDR1 LNHDA and CDR2 SQIVND (reference sequence). The CDR3 here is CASSPTGSTLPLHF. DNA of the CDR3: TGTGCCAGTTCTCCTACAGGGTCGACTTTACCCCTCCACTTT.

Only a few counts were recorded for this clonotype. This chain uses TRBV30 with TRBJ2-3; D unresolved. The V end lost 2 bases, the J end lost 0 bases, and 3 bases lay between the germline ends. The length of the CDR3 is 12 residues. Germline V lookup: CDR1 GTSNPN, CDR2 SVGIG (reference sequence). The CDR3 DNA follows: TGTGCCTGGAGTTTCAGCACAGATACGCAGTATTTT. This codes for CAWSFSTDTQYF.

CDR3 residues: CASSPDWLAGYSYNEQFF. The CDR3 DNA sequence: TGTGCCAGCAGCCCCGATTGGCTAGCGGGGTACTCCTACAATGAGCAGTTCTTC. This chain joins TRBV3-1 and TRBJ2-1; 9 nucleotides match TRBD2. CDR1 and CDR2 (germline): LGHDT, YNNKEL (reference sequence). V gave up 4 bases and J gave up 0 bases; unmatched junction bases: 10. This CDR3 has 18 residues.

This sequence joins TRBV7-8 and TRBJ2-5; D remains ambiguous. V shed 3 bases and J shed 4 bases, with 18 bases lying between them. This CDR3 is built from 16 residues. Germline loops: CDR1 SGHVS, CDR2 FQNEAQ. CDR3 in DNA: TGTGCCAGCAGCTTCCCTATGGCGTGGGGTTTAGAGACCCAGTACTTC. Translating it yields CASSFPMAWGLETQYF.

This clonotype has more than one count but fewer than ten. This chain uses TRBV20-1 with TRBJ2-3; no clear D gene. CDR1 and CDR2 from the germline V gene are DFQATT and SNEGSKA (reference sequence). The CDR3 is made up of 15 amino acids. The V end lost 2 bases, the J end lost 2 bases, and 14 bases lay between the germline ends. The CDR3 reads CSARNFQRSTDTQYF. CDR3 DNA sequence: TGCAGTGCTAGAAACTTTCAGAGATCCACAGATACGCAGTATTTT.

This chain connects TRBV11-2 to TRBJ2-3; 10 bases match TRBD2. The junction had 12 bases not matched to a gene; V was cut back by 5 bases and J by 1 base. The CDR3 covers 18 residues. From germline, CDR1 is SGHAT and CDR2 FQNNGV. The CDR3 sequence is CASSPRLSGGGGTDTQYF. Written as DNA, the CDR3 is TGTGCCAGCAGCCCCCGATTGAGCGGGGGGGGGGGCACAGATACGCAGTATTTT.

This rearrangement joins TRBV12-5 to TRBJ2-2, with 9 positions matching TRBD2. This CDR3 region has 16 residues. The trim removed 4 bases at V and 3 bases at J, leaving 6 bases unmatched. The germline V gene encodes CDR1 LGHNT and CDR2 FRNRAP. CDR3 amino acids: CASGSTTSGYTGELFF. CDR3 nucleotides: TGTGCTAGTGGTTCGACGACTAGCGGATACACCGGGGAGCTGTTTTTT.